This T cell receptor (beta chain) originates from a study of blood T cell repertoires in COVID-19. Study as a whole: COVID-19 samples, acute and convalescent, were from the United States, Italy and Spain. T cells, B-cell-depleted T cells, or PBMCs provided the cDNA or gDNA that served as material.

In the study's own analysis: Scientists estimated how many nucleated cells there were by amplifying reference gene primers. The data were produced by immunoSEQ multiplex PCR, yet TCRdb's version contains in-frame clones alone and is incomplete. The V and J calls and clone size come from that table; D and trimming were worked out from the DNA. The sample includes 80,000 to 100,000 clones, roughly 87% of them seen just once. CDR3 length: 12 amino acids. V was shortened by 5 bases and J by 4 bases, with 8 bases between the two germline ends. Germline CDR1 reads LNHNV; CDR2 reads YYDKDF (reference sequence).

The clonotype was recovered from a woman in her forties or fifties with active or convalescent COVID-19. This chain connects TRBV15 to TRBJ2-5; D is unclear. The source material was peripheral blood. CDR3 nucleotide sequence: TGTGCCACCAGCGTCAGAGGAGAGACCCAGTACTTC. It translates to CATSVRGETQYF.